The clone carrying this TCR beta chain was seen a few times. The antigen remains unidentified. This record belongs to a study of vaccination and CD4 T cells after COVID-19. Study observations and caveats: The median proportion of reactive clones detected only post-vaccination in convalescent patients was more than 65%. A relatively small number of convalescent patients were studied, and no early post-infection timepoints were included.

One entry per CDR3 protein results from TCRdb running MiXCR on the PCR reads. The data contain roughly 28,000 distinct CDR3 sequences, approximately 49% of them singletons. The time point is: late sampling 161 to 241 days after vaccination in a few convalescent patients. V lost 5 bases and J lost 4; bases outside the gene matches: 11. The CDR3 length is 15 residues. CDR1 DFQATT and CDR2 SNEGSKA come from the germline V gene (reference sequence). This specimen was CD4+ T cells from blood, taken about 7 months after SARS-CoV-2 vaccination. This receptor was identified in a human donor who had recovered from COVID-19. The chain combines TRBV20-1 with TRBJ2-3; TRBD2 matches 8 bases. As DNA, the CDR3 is TGCAGTGCTCAAGGACTAGCCGGAGCCCCAGATACGCAGTATTTT. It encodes CSAQGLAGAPDTQYF.